This TCR beta chain was profiled in a study of T-cell reconstitution after alpha-beta-depleted transplantation in children. Preparation of the TCRbeta library was carried out with unique molecular identifiers. TCRdb processed the PCR reads anew with MiXCR; each CDR3 protein has one entry. The sample has approximately 400,000 distinct CDR3 sequences, under 13% seen once. The V gene's germline CDR1 is SGHRS and CDR2 YFSETQ. The CDR3 is 16 amino acids. Losses at the gene ends were 4 bases for V and 2 bases for J; bases not matched to a gene: 3. Ten or more counts support this clonotype. This TCR was recovered from a human donor who donated a stem cell graft to a child with acute myeloid leukemia. The J gene is TRBJ2-2, the V gene TRBV5-1; 12 positions agree with TRBD1. This specimen was PBMCs from the stem cell graft donor, taken from the stem cell graft. The CDR3 bases are TGCGCCAGCAGCCGGGGACAGGGGGCCAACACCGGGGAGCTGTTTTTT. It yields the protein CASSRGQGANTGELFF.